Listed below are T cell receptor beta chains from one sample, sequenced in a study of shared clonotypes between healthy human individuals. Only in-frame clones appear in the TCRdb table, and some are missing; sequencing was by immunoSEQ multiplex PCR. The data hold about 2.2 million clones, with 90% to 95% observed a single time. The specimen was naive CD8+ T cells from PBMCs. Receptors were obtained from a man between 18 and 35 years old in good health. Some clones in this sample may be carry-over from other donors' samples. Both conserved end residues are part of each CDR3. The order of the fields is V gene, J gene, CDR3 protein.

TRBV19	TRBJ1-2	CASSIDRDYGYTF
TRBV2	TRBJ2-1	CATRPGLLSYNEQFF
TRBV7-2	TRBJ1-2	CASSFPELIPNYGYTF
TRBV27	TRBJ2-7	CASSTVTGGTYEQYF
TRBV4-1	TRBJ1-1	CASSQADSSMAEAFF
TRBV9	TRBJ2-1	CASSAGGGGSDEQFF
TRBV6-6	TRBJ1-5	CASSHKASADQPQHF
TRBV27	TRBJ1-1	CASKNLDPGTEAFF
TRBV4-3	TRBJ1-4	CASSQEDQGMEKLFF
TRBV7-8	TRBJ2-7	CASREPRVNDEQYF
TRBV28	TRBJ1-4	CASRRSLVRDEKLFF
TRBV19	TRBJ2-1	CASRDYNEQFF
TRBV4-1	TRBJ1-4	CASSRTRDRRDGEEKLFF
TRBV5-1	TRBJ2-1	CASSLGYEQFF
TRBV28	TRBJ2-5	CASSSQGPGTEETQYF
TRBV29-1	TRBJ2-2	CSVVAGGGTGELFF
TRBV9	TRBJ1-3	CASSPGTVSGNTIYF
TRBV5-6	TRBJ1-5	CASSLRSGPQHF